This T cell receptor (beta chain) was identified in a study of cytomegalovirus exposure and HLA in healthy donors. To note about this clone: Its antigen is as yet unknown.

Clones were read by immunoSEQ multiplex PCR, and TCRdb kept only the in-frame ones, dropping some. The sample has 80,000 to 100,000 clones, roughly 87% seen once; the top ten hold about 4%. Study-wide results and caveats: CMV antigen specificity of a few CMV-associated chains was confirmed in vitro.

Per germline, CDR1 SGHAT and CDR2 FQDESV (reference sequence). Germline trimming cut 3 bases from V and 1 base from J; bases unmatched to any gene: 8. The CDR3 is made up of 17 amino acids. The gene calls are TRBV11-1 and TRBJ1-1, with TRBD1 identical over 10 bases. The sample was PBMCs. The sequence was collected from a woman aged 25 to 39 in good health and CMV-seronegative. CDR3 in DNA: TGTGCCAGCAGCTTGACAGGGGGCCGTATGGGGAACACTGAAGCTTTCTTT. Encoded protein: CASSLTGGRMGNTEAFF.